The 6 T cell receptor beta chains below all came from one sample that was sequenced in a study of identical twins. TCRdb analysed the 5' RACE reads with MiXCR anew, one entry per CDR3 protein. The sample yields roughly 690,000 distinct CDR3 sequences, 21% seen once. These same data were also listed under a study on T cells expressing NK-cell markers.

Source material: PBMCs. These TCRs come from a woman aged 18-29 years in good health.

This clonotype was counted only a few times. The chain employs TRBV7-2 and TRBJ1-2; D gene unclear. Germline assignment: CDR1 SGHTA and CDR2 FQGNSA. Between the trimmed V and J ends, which lost 7 bases and 4 bases, there was a span of 13 bases. The CDR3 spans 13 residues. CDR3: CASTPPGVYGYTF. The CDR3 nucleotides are TGTGCCAGCACCCCTCCGGGAGTCTATGGCTACACCTTC.

This chain joins TRBV7-8 and TRBJ2-1; 12 nucleotides match TRBD2. This CDR3 contains 14 residues. Germline V gene sequence: CDR1 SGHVS, CDR2 FQNEAQ. J was trimmed by 10 bases and V by 5 bases; bases with no gene match: 6. CDR3 bases: TGTGCCAGCAGCCCTCGGACTAGCGGGGCCGAGCAGTTCTTC. This codes for CASSPRTSGAEQFF.

This clonotype was seen at least ten times. V usage is TRBV20-1 and J usage is TRBJ2-1, with 10 bases that match TRBD2. The V gene end was trimmed by 5 bases and the J gene end by 9 bases; junction bases not matched to a gene: 10. The CDR3 sequence is 14 residues long. Per the germline V gene, CDR1 is DFQATT and CDR2 is SNEGSKA (reference sequence). CDR3: CSASAGGPNAEQFF. The CDR3 DNA is TGCAGTGCTTCAGCGGGAGGGCCTAATGCTGAGCAGTTCTTC.

This clonotype was counted at least ten times. The chain carries TRBV12-3 or TRBV12-4 and TRBJ2-3, with TRBD1 identical over 7 bases. The CDR3 extends over 13 amino acids. With 6 bases clipped from V and 3 bases from J, the junction kept 3 bases outside the gene matches. The CDR3 nucleotides read TGTGCCAGCAGGGGGACAGAAACAGATACGCAGTATTTT. Amino acid sequence: CASRGTETDTQYF.

At least ten counts were recorded for this clonotype. J is TRBJ2-7 and V is TRBV29-1; 8 bases align to TRBD2. Germline CDR1 and CDR2: SQVTM and ANQGSEA. This CDR3 contains 12 residues. J gave up 4 bases and V 4 bases, and 3 bases lay outside the gene matches. In DNA form, the CDR3 reads TGCAGCGTTGCCGGGACTAGTTACGAGCAGTACTTC. It is translated as CSVAGTSYEQYF.

V usage is TRBV29-1 and J usage is TRBJ2-7; unclear D gene. Trimming cost V 4 bases and J 4 bases, with 8 bases left between them. The CDR3 loop spans 11 amino acids. The germline gives CDR1 SQVTM, CDR2 ANQGSEA. Here the CDR3 reads CSVVVGYEQYF. The CDR3 bases are TGCAGCGTTGTTGTCGGTTACGAGCAGTACTTC.